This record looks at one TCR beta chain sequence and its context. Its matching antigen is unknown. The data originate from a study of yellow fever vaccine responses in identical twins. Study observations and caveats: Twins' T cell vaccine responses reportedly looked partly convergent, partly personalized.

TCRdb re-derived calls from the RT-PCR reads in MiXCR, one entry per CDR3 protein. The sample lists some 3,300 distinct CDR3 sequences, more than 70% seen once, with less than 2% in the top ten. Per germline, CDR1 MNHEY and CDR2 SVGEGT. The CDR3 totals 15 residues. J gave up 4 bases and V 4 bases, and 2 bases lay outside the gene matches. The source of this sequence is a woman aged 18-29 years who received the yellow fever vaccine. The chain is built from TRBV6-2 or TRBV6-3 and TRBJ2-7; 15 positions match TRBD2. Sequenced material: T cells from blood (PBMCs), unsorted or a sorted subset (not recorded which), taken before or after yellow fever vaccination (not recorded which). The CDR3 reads CASSLGLAGGYEQYF. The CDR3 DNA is TGTGCCAGCAGTTTGGGACTAGCGGGAGGTTACGAGCAGTACTTC.